These T cell receptor beta chains were read from a single sample in a study of graft-versus-host responses after intestinal transplantation. Generated by immunoSEQ multiplex PCR, the TCRdb table keeps only in-frame clones and is missing some. The table includes about 120,000 clones, approximately 95% detected once. These receptors lack a known antigen. The sample was unstimulated CD8+ T cells sorted from spleen or lymph node cells, taken before intestinal transplant. These receptors were obtained from a human donor who received an intestinal transplant. Each CDR3 is given without its conserved first and last residue. Fields, in order: V gene, J gene, CDR3 protein.

>TRBV19|TRBJ2-2
ASSIDPGGELF
>TRBV28|TRBJ2-7
ASSLGTRAYEQY
>TRBV5-1|TRBJ1-1
ASSETRQKEAF
>TRBV4-3|TRBJ2-7
ASSQDRLAANYEQY
>TRBV6-1|TRBJ2-1
ASSGPSTWYNEQF
>TRBV28|TRBJ2-7
ASSLRYTLTGISYEQY
>TRBV5-4|TRBJ1-2
ASSLLTGTGSGYT
>TRBV4-2|TRBJ2-7
ASSQDRQPYEQY
>TRBV27|TRBJ2-7
ASSSGGGGPYEQY
>TRBV28|TRBJ1-1
ASSPNIGQGVEGAF
>TRBV19|TRBJ2-3
ASSIWGESTDTQY
>TRBV5-6|TRBJ2-1
ASRQLAGPSYNEQF
>TRBV19|TRBJ2-1
ASSIVGGSSYNEQF
>TRBV13|TRBJ1-4
ASSLVATGNEKLF
>TRBV7-8|TRBJ2-7
ASSSRQGFYEQY
>TRBV5-6|TRBJ2-7
ASSLIDGPYEQY
>TRBV27|TRBJ1-5
ASSPGGNQPQH
>TRBV19|TRBJ2-7
ASSTLDSYEQY
>TRBV7-3|TRBJ1-1
ASSSTGVSETF